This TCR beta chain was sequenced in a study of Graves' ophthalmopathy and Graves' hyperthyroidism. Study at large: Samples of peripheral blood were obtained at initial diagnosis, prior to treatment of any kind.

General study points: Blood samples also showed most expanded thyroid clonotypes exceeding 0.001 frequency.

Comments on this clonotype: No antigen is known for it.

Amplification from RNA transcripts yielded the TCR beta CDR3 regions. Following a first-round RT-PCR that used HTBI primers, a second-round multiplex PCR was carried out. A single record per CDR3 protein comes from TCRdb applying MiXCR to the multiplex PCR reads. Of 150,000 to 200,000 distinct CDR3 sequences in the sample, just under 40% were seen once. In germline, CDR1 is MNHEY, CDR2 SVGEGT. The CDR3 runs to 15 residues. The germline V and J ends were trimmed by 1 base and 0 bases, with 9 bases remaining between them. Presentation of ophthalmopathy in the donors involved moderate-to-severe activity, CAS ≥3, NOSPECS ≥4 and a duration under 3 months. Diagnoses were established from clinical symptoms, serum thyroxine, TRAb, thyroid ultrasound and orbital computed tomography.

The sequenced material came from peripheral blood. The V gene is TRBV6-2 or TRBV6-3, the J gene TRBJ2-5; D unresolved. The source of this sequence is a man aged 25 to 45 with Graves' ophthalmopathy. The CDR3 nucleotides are TGTGCCAGCAGTTACTACGATGCGTACCAAGAGACCCAGTACTTC. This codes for CASSYYDAYQETQYF.